This T cell receptor (beta chain) is drawn from a study of PD-L1 blockade in urothelial cancer. The CDR3 loop spans 15 amino acids. Losses at the gene ends were 2 bases for V and 5 bases for J; bases not matched to a gene: 6. Germline CDR1 SGHNT, CDR2 YYREEE (reference sequence). Profiled with immunoSEQ multiplex PCR; TCRdb holds only in-frame clones, not every one. This sample carries tens of thousands of clones, 88% of them seen once, and the ten largest clones take 2% to 3%. Time point of the sample: peripheral blood 6 weeks after treatment start. Each patient presented with locally advanced or metastatic urothelial carcinoma. Between 1 and 8 samples, pretreatment and on-treatment, were given by each patient.

The sequence was collected from a man aged 55-75 years with urothelial cancer. This material consisted of PBMCs, taken around atezolizumab (anti-PD-L1) treatment. The chain joins TRBV5-4 to TRBJ2-5; TRBD2 matches 10 bases. The CDR3 reads CASSLSSGRMETQYF. CDR3 in DNA: TGTGCCAGCAGCTTATCTAGCGGGAGAATGGAGACCCAGTACTTC. The entire variable domain, with the rest obtained from reference TRBV5-4 and TRBJ2-5, is as follows: ETGVTQSPTHLIKTRGQQVTLRCSSQSGHNTVSWYQQALGQGPQFIFQYYREEENGRGNFPPRFSGLQFPNYSSELNVNALELDDSALYLCASSLSSGRMETQYFGPGTRLLVL.